The T cell receptor beta chain described here comes from a study of graft-versus-host responses after intestinal transplantation. As for this clone: Its antigen remains unknown.

General study results and limits: Early after transplant, HvG declines were associated with peak levels of circulating GvH clones.

Only in-frame clones appear in the TCRdb table, and some are missing; sequencing was by immunoSEQ multiplex PCR. The sample shows about 110,000 clones, approximately 90% of them seen only once. The starting material was unstimulated CD4+ T cells sorted from spleen or lymph node cells, obtained before transplant. This clonotype originated in a human donor who was the organ donor for an intestinal transplant.

The CDR3 sequence is CASSATSGFSYEQYF. CDR3 nucleotide sequence: TGTGCCAGCAGCGCCACTAGCGGATTCTCCTACGAGCAGTACTTC. The genes are TRBV28 and TRBJ2-5; 8 bases match TRBD2. The DNA end lines up better with TRBJ2-7; the J call may be wrong. The germline CDR1 and CDR2 sequences are MDHEN and SYDVKM. The CDR3 extends over 15 amino acids.